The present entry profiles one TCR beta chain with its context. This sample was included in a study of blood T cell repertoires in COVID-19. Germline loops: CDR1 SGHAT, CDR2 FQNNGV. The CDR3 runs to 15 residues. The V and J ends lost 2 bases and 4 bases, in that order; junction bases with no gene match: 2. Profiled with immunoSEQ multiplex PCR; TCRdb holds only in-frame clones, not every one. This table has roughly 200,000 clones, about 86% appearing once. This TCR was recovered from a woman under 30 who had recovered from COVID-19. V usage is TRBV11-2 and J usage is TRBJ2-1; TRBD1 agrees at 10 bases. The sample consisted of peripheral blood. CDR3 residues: CASSLWGQGYNEQFF. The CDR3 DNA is TGTGCCAGCAGCTTATGGGGACAGGGGTACAATGAGCAGTTCTTC.